The 10 T cell receptor beta chains below come from one sample, sequenced in a study of T cells after yellow fever vaccination. Each CDR3 protein gets one entry after TCRdb re-called the 5' RACE reads with MiXCR. Among a few hundred thousand distinct CDR3 sequences listed, 8.7% were seen once. Sequences were derived from PBMCs, sampled on the day of the first yellow fever vaccination. All receptors come from a man younger than 30 who received the YFV17D yellow fever vaccine.

Ten or more counts support this clonotype. V usage is TRBV7-2 and J usage is TRBJ2-7; 11 bases agree with TRBD2. Germline loops: CDR1 SGHTA, CDR2 FQGNSA. The V segment lost 5 bases and the J segment 4 bases; nucleotides outside the gene matches: 4. This CDR3 is 14 amino acids long. The CDR3 loop reads CASSPLAGVYEQYF. In DNA, the CDR3 is TGTGCCAGCAGCCCACTAGCGGGGGTATACGAGCAGTACTTC.

This clonotype was recorded a few times. CDR3 in amino acids: CASSQGVVHYEQYF. In nucleotides, the CDR3 is TGCGCCAGCAGCCAAGGTGTTGTACACTACGAGCAGTACTTC. The chain employs TRBV4-1 and TRBJ2-7; no clear D gene. From germline, CDR1 is MGHRA and CDR2 YSYEKL. Deletions cut 1 base from V and 3 bases from J, with 10 bases between. This CDR3 has 14 residues.

The chain recombines TRBV4-2 with TRBJ2-1; 16 bases are shared with TRBD2. The ends lost 4 bases at V and 0 bases at J; junction bases unmatched: 6. Per the germline V gene, CDR1 is LGHNA and CDR2 is YNFKEQ. The CDR3 has 19 amino acids. The CDR3 DNA reads TGTGCCAGCAGCCGGGGACTAGCGGGGGGGCCCAGCTCCTACAATGAGCAGTTCTTC. It is translated as CASSRGLAGGPSSYNEQFF.

This clonotype appeared many times. J is TRBJ1-2 and V is TRBV6-5; 7 bases match TRBD1. This CDR3 is built from 13 residues. The germline V gene has CDR1 MNHEY and CDR2 SVGAGI. V dropped 4 bases and J dropped 5; count of bases not matched to a gene: 4. CDR3 nucleotides: TGTGCCAGCAGTTCAACAGGGGAATATGGCTACACCTTC. It translates to CASSSTGEYGYTF.

This clonotype turned up a few times. The chain links TRBV18 to TRBJ1-1; possible D gene TRBD1, 5 bases. Germline V CDR1 and CDR2: KGHSH, LQKENI. This CDR3 contains 16 residues. Trimming shortened V by 3 bases and J by 2 bases, and 16 bases separated the two germline ends. The CDR3 protein is CASSPRDGPINTEAFF. CDR3 in DNA: TGTGCCAGCTCACCTCGGGACGGACCTATTAACACTGAAGCTTTCTTT.

This clonotype was counted ten times or more. V and J are TRBV7-9 and TRBJ1-2; 9 bases match TRBD1. CDR3 length equals 14 residues. In germline, CDR1 is SEHNR, CDR2 FQNEAQ (reference sequence). Unmatched junction bases numbered 6, after V lost 3 bases and J lost 7 bases. CDR3 nucleotide sequence: TGTGCCAGCAGCTTCGCGGACAGGGGCTCTGGCTACACCTTC. Amino acids: CASSFADRGSGYTF.

This clonotype showed up many times. This chain joins TRBV7-9 and TRBJ2-7; D uncertain. The CDR3 spans 11 residues. Germline-derived CDR1 and CDR2 are SEHNR and FQNEAQ (reference sequence). Trimming left V 5 bases short and J 0 bases short, with 2 bases between. The CDR3 loop reads CASSPSYEQYF. As DNA, the CDR3 is TGTGCCAGCAGCCCCTCCTACGAGCAGTACTTC. The full variable domain, rest sourced from reference TRBV7-9 and TRBJ2-7, is DTGVSQNPRHKITKRGQNVTFRCDPISEHNRLYWYRQTLGQGPEFLTYFQNEAQLEKSRLLSDRFSAERPKGSFSTLEIQRTEQGDSAMYLCASSPSYEQYFGPGTRLTVT.

The table lists this clonotype with a few counts. The V call is TRBV4-2, the J call TRBJ2-3, with D perhaps matching TRBD2 (6 bases). This CDR3 is 13 amino acids long. Germline V gives CDR1 LGHNA, CDR2 YNFKEQ. V was clipped by 0 bases and J by 8 bases, with 9 bases between them. CDR3 sequence: CASSQDAGTTQYF. The CDR3 nucleotides read TGTGCCAGCAGCCAAGATGCGGGAACTACGCAGTATTTT.

This clonotype turned up a few times. The rearrangement links TRBV9 to TRBJ1-2; D is ambiguous. Germline V CDR1 and CDR2: SGDLS, YYNGEE. The CDR3 totals 13 residues. V was pared by 4 bases and J by 4 bases, with 11 bases between. The CDR3 DNA is TGTGCCAGCAGCAGGGTTAGGTCCTATGGCTACACCTTC. As protein: CASSRVRSYGYTF. The full variable domain, completed using reference TRBV9 and TRBJ1-2, is DSGVTQTPKHLITATGQRVTLRCSPRSGDLSVYWYQQSLDQGLQFLIQYYNGEERAKGNILERFSAQQFPDLHSELNLSSLELGDSALYFCASSRVRSYGYTFGSGTRLTVV.

This clonotype was seen more than once but under ten times. The V gene is TRBV10-3, the J gene TRBJ2-5; 14 nucleotides align to TRBD2. From germline, CDR1 is ENHRY and CDR2 SYGVKD. This CDR3 has 18 residues. Germline trimming cut 3 bases from V and 7 bases from J; bases unmatched to any gene: 13. CDR3 protein: CAISDLWTSGGPSGTQYF. The CDR3 DNA follows: TGTGCCATCAGTGACCTTTGGACTAGCGGGGGGCCATCCGGGACCCAGTACTTC.